The rows below give T cell receptor beta chains drawn from one sample of a study of T cells in Graves' hyperthyroidism and ophthalmopathy. TCRdb reanalysed the multiplex PCR reads using MiXCR and keeps one entry per CDR3 protein. The data show some 620,000 distinct CDR3 sequences, 16% seen once. Sequenced material: blood. The receptors derive from a woman aged 25 to 39 with Graves' hyperthyroidism. Each CDR3 is given with its conserved first and last residue. The order of the fields is J gene, V gene, D gene, clone size, CDR3 protein, CDR3 DNA. The D gene is left open where the match is weak. Some rows have no size entry. The others give once, few or many, or a class for an expanded clone.

j_gene: TRBJ2-1
v_gene: TRBV7-9
d_gene: .
abundance: few
CDR3aa: CASMWAELNEQFF
CDR3nt: TGTGCCAGCATGTGGGCGGAACTCAATGAGCAGTTCTTC

j_gene: TRBJ2-1
v_gene: TRBV27
d_gene: .
abundance: few
CDR3aa: CASSFHGTTDNEQFF
CDR3nt: TGTGCCAGCAGTTTCCACGGAACAACCGACAATGAGCAGTTCTTC

j_gene: TRBJ1-2
v_gene: TRBV6-2/TRBV6-3
d_gene: .
abundance: many
CDR3aa: CASRPVWGGRRNYGYTF
CDR3nt: TGTGCCAGCAGACCCGTTTGGGGAGGGAGAAGGAACTATGGCTACACCTTC

j_gene: TRBJ2-2
v_gene: TRBV10-3
d_gene: TRBD1
abundance: few
CDR3aa: CAIRADRGFTGELFF
CDR3nt: TGTGCCATCAGGGCGGACAGGGGATTCACCGGGGAGCTGTTTTTT

j_gene: TRBJ1-1
v_gene: TRBV7-2
d_gene: .
abundance: many
CDR3aa: CASSLIGAEAFF
CDR3nt: TGTGCCAGCAGCTTAATAGGCGCTGAAGCTTTCTTT

j_gene: TRBJ2-5
v_gene: TRBV20-1
d_gene: .
abundance: .
CDR3aa: CSADGAPKSSRPESYF
CDR3nt: TGCAGTGCGGATGGGGCTCCGAAGTCGTCCCGGCCGGAGTCGTACTTC

j_gene: TRBJ1-2
v_gene: TRBV5-1
d_gene: .
abundance: few
CDR3aa: CASSLESSNYGYTF
CDR3nt: TGCGCCAGCAGCTTGGAAAGTTCTAACTATGGCTACACCTTC

j_gene: TRBJ2-7
v_gene: TRBV6-1
d_gene: TRBD1
abundance: many
CDR3aa: CASSLAGGAFYEQYF
CDR3nt: TGTGCCAGCAGCTTAGCAGGGGGCGCGTTCTACGAGCAGTACTTC

j_gene: TRBJ2-6
v_gene: TRBV10-2
d_gene: .
abundance: .
CDR3aa: CASTPGRSGANVLTF
CDR3nt: TGCGCCAGCACCCCCGGTAGGTCTGGGGCCAACGTCCTGACTTTC

j_gene: TRBJ2-2
v_gene: TRBV10-2
d_gene: TRBD1
abundance: .
CDR3aa: CASRLGTGNTGELFF
CDR3nt: TGCGCCAGCAGACTAGGGACAGGGAACACCGGGGAGCTGTTTTTT

j_gene: TRBJ2-5
v_gene: TRBV6-6
d_gene: TRBD2
abundance: many
CDR3aa: CASSYGTSGEETQYF
CDR3nt: TGTGCCAGCAGTTACGGGACTAGCGGTGAAGAGACCCAGTACTTC

j_gene: TRBJ2-2
v_gene: TRBV5-5
d_gene: TRBD2
abundance: .
CDR3aa: CASSPTSGPTGELFF
CDR3nt: TGTGCCAGCAGCCCCACTAGCGGCCCCACCGGGGAGCTGTTTTTT

j_gene: TRBJ2-7
v_gene: TRBV20-1
d_gene: .
abundance: few
CDR3aa: CSANGQFIVHEQYF
CDR3nt: TGCAGTGCCAACGGACAGTTTATCGTCCACGAGCAGTACTTC

j_gene: TRBJ2-1
v_gene: TRBV3-1
d_gene: .
abundance: many
CDR3aa: CASSQGRPGSYNEQFF
CDR3nt: TGTGCCAGCAGCCAAGGTCGGCCAGGTTCATACAATGAGCAGTTCTTC

j_gene: TRBJ2-4
v_gene: TRBV29-1
d_gene: .
abundance: .
CDR3aa: CSVRTDLAKNIQYF
CDR3nt: TGCAGCGTTCGGACGGACCTAGCCAAAAACATTCAGTACTTC

j_gene: TRBJ2-5
v_gene: TRBV2
d_gene: TRBD2
abundance: many
CDR3aa: CASSETLAAQETQYF
CDR3nt: TGTGCCAGCAGTGAAACGCTAGCGGCCCAAGAGACCCAGTACTTC

j_gene: TRBJ2-5
v_gene: TRBV20-1
d_gene: TRBD2
abundance: many
CDR3aa: CSAPSGRVETQYF
CDR3nt: TGCAGTGCTCCCAGCGGGAGGGTTGAGACCCAGTACTTC

j_gene: TRBJ2-7
v_gene: TRBV12-3/TRBV12-4
d_gene: .
abundance: many
CDR3aa: CASDAGTGSYEQYF
CDR3nt: TGTGCCAGCGACGCCGGGACGGGGTCCTACGAGCAGTACTTC

j_gene: TRBJ1-2
v_gene: TRBV6-5
d_gene: .
abundance: .
CDR3aa: CASSSRTGNYGYTF
CDR3nt: TGTGCCAGCAGTTCGCGGACGGGGAACTATGGCTACACCTTC

j_gene: TRBJ2-1
v_gene: TRBV11-2
d_gene: TRBD2
abundance: few
CDR3aa: CASSLKLAGAAEQFF
CDR3nt: TGTGCCAGCAGCTTAAAATTAGCGGGAGCGGCTGAGCAGTTCTTC

j_gene: TRBJ2-7
v_gene: TRBV28
d_gene: TRBD2
abundance: many
CDR3aa: CASSSASGRYYEQYF
CDR3nt: TGTGCCAGCAGTTCCGCTAGCGGGAGGTACTACGAGCAGTACTTC

j_gene: TRBJ2-3
v_gene: TRBV5-1
d_gene: TRBD2
abundance: .
CDR3aa: CASSRGLAGEPDTQYF
CDR3nt: TGCGCCAGCAGCAGGGGACTAGCGGGAGAGCCAGATACGCAGTATTTT

j_gene: TRBJ2-5
v_gene: TRBV28
d_gene: .
abundance: many
CDR3aa: CASSSYRVGVETQYF
CDR3nt: TGTGCCAGCAGTTCGTACAGGGTGGGGGTCGAGACCCAGTACTTC

j_gene: TRBJ1-3
v_gene: TRBV3-1
d_gene: .
abundance: few
CDR3aa: CASSQEIGGVSGNTIYF
CDR3nt: TGTGCCAGCAGCCAAGAAATTGGGGGCGTCTCTGGAAACACCATATATTTT

j_gene: TRBJ2-1
v_gene: TRBV15
d_gene: TRBD1
abundance: .
CDR3aa: CATSRAPGQGDNEQFF
CDR3nt: TGTGCCACCAGCAGAGCCCCGGGACAGGGTGACAATGAGCAGTTCTTC

j_gene: TRBJ2-7
v_gene: TRBV5-8
d_gene: TRBD2
abundance: few
CDR3aa: CASSGYRTSFVYEQYF
CDR3nt: TGTGCCAGCAGCGGCTATAGGACTAGTTTCGTCTACGAGCAGTACTTC

j_gene: TRBJ1-5
v_gene: TRBV2
d_gene: .
abundance: few
CDR3aa: CASSGTGYQPQHF
CDR3nt: TGTGCCAGCAGTGGGACGGGGTATCAGCCCCAGCATTTT

j_gene: TRBJ2-1
v_gene: TRBV12-3/TRBV12-4
d_gene: .
abundance: many
CDR3aa: CASSYLRGRDEQFF
CDR3nt: TGTGCCAGCAGTTACCTCCGGGGAAGGGACGAGCAGTTCTTC

j_gene: TRBJ1-6
v_gene: TRBV28
d_gene: TRBD1
abundance: .
CDR3aa: CASGRTDRVGNSPLHF
CDR3nt: TGTGCCAGCGGGCGGACGGACAGGGTGGGTAATTCACCCCTCCACTTT

j_gene: TRBJ1-1
v_gene: TRBV14
d_gene: .
abundance: .
CDR3aa: CASSPAGLLGTEAFF
CDR3nt: TGTGCCAGCAGCCCAGCGGGACTCCTAGGCACTGAAGCTTTCTTT

j_gene: TRBJ2-1
v_gene: TRBV28
d_gene: TRBD2
abundance: many
CDR3aa: CATTKNAGDGDNEQFF
CDR3nt: TGTGCCACCACCAAAAATGCGGGAGATGGGGACAATGAGCAGTTCTTC

j_gene: TRBJ2-7
v_gene: TRBV28
d_gene: .
abundance: few
CDR3aa: CASSKTGFYEQYF
CDR3nt: TGTGCCAGCAGCAAAACAGGGTTTTACGAGCAGTACTTC

j_gene: TRBJ1-5
v_gene: TRBV20-1
d_gene: TRBD1
abundance: many
CDR3aa: CSASGTADQPQHF
CDR3nt: TGCAGTGCTAGCGGGACAGCGGATCAGCCCCAGCATTTT

j_gene: TRBJ2-5
v_gene: TRBV2
d_gene: TRBD2
abundance: many
CDR3aa: CASSPRASRTSYQETQYF
CDR3nt: TGTGCCAGCAGTCCACGAGCGTCTAGGACTAGCTATCAAGAGACCCAGTACTTC

j_gene: TRBJ2-3
v_gene: TRBV11-3
d_gene: TRBD2
abundance: many
CDR3aa: CASSSQSGITDTQYF
CDR3nt: TGTGCCAGCAGCTCACAAAGCGGGATTACAGATACGCAGTATTTT

j_gene: TRBJ2-1
v_gene: TRBV5-1
d_gene: .
abundance: .
CDR3aa: CASGIVGEQFF
CDR3nt: TGCGCCAGTGGGATAGTAGGTGAGCAGTTCTTC

j_gene: TRBJ2-1
v_gene: TRBV28
d_gene: .
abundance: .
CDR3aa: CASTERGYEQFF
CDR3nt: TGTGCCAGCACCGAAAGGGGTTATGAGCAGTTCTTC

j_gene: TRBJ2-1
v_gene: TRBV2
d_gene: TRBD2
abundance: .
CDR3aa: CASRRTSGLSSYNEQFF
CDR3nt: TGTGCCAGCAGAAGGACTAGCGGGTTGAGCTCCTACAATGAGCAGTTCTTC